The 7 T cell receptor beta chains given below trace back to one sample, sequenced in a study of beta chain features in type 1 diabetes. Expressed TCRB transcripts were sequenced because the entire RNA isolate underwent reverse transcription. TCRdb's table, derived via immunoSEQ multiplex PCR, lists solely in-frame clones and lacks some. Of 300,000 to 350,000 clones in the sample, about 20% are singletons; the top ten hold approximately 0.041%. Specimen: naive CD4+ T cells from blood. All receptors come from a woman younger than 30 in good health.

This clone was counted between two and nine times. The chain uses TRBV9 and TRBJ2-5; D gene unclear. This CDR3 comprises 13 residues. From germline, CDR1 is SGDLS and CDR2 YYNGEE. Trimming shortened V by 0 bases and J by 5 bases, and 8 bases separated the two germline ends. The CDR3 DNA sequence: TGTGCCAGCAGCGTAGACGGGTTGGAGACCCAGTACTTC. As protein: CASSVDGLETQYF.

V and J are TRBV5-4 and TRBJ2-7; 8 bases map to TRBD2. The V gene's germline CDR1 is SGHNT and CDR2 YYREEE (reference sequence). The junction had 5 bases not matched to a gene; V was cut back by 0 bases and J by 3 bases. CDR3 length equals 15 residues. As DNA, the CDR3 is TGTGCCAGCAGCTTGGGGGGGACTAGATTCTACGAGCAGTACTTC. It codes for CASSLGGTRFYEQYF.

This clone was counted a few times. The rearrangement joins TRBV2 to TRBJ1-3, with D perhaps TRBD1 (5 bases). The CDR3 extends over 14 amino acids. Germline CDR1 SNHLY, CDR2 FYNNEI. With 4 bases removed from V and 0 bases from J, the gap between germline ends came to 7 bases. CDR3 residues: CASSGQLSGNTIYF. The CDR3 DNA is TGTGCCAGCAGTGGACAGCTCTCTGGAAACACCATATATTTT.

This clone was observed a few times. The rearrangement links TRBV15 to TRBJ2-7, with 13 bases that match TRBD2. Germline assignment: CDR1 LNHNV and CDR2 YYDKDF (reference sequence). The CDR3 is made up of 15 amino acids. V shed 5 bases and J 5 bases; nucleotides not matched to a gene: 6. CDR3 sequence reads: CATSRTSGGWNEQYF. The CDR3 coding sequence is TGTGCCACCAGCCGGACTAGCGGGGGATGGAACGAGCAGTACTTC.

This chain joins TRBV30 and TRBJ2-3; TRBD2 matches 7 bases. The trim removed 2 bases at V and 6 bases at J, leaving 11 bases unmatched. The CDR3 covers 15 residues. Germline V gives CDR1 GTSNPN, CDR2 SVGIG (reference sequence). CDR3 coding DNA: TGTGCCTGGAGTCGGGAAGGCGGGAGAGGCGATACGCAGTATTTT. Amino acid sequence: CAWSREGGRGDTQYF.

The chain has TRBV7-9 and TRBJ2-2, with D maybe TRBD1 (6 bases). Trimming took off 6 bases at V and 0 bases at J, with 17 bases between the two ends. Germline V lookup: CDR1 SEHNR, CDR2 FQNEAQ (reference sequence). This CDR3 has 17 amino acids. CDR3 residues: CASRITGIKPNTGELFF. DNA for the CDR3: TGTGCCAGCAGAATCACAGGGATTAAGCCGAACACCGGGGAGCTGTTTTTT.

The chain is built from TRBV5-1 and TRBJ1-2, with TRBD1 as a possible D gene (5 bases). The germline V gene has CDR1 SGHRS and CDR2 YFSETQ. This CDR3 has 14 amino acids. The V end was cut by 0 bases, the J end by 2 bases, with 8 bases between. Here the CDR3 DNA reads TGCGCCAGCAGCTTGGGAGACAGAAACTATGGCTACACCTTC. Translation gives CASSLGDRNYGYTF.